Listed here are 7 T cell receptor beta chains from one sample, sequenced in a study of blood T cell repertoires in COVID-19. Produced via immunoSEQ multiplex PCR; TCRdb's table is partial and in-frame only. The sample yields approximately 200,000 clones, 88% seen once. The sequencing input was peripheral blood. These receptors originate from a woman in her twenties or thirties with acute or convalescent COVID-19.

The chain links TRBV19 to TRBJ2-2; D possibly corresponds to TRBD2 (5 bases). V was trimmed by 3 bases and J by 7 bases, leaving 9 bases between them. The CDR3 spans 13 residues. The germline V gene encodes CDR1 LNHDA and CDR2 SQIVND (reference sequence). The CDR3 DNA reads as TGTGCCAGTAGTATGGTAGCGCTCGGGGAGCTGTTTTTT. Protein sequence: CASSMVALGELFF. The complete variable domain, with remaining parts taken from reference TRBV19 and TRBJ2-2, reads DGGITQSPKYLFRKEGQNVTLSCEQNLNHDAMYWYRQDPGQGLRLIYYSQIVNDFQKGDIAEGYSVSREKKESFPLTVTSAQKNPTAFYLCASSMVALGELFFGEGSRLTVL.

This chain links TRBV6-2 or TRBV6-3 with TRBJ1-2; 11 bases map to TRBD1. CDR3 length equals 14 residues. The germline CDR1 and CDR2 sequences are MNHEY and SVGEGT. After removal of 4 bases from V and 8 bases from J, the junction contained 6 bases not matched to a gene. CDR3 amino acids: CASSWTGGAWGYTF. The CDR3 nucleotides read TGTGCCAGCAGTTGGACAGGGGGCGCTTGGGGCTACACCTTC.

This clone was counted a single time. The chain employs TRBV27 and TRBJ2-5; TRBD1 aligns across 8 bases. Per the germline V gene, CDR1 is MNHEY and CDR2 is SMNVEV (reference sequence). V shed 2 bases and J 4 bases; nucleotides not matched to a gene: 3. This CDR3 region has 14 residues. CDR3 DNA sequence: TGTGCCAGCAGTTTACGGGACAGGTCAGAGACCCAGTACTTC. As protein: CASSLRDRSETQYF.

The rearrangement joins TRBV30 to TRBJ2-3; 9 bases match TRBD2. The V segment lost 0 bases and the J segment 5 bases; nucleotides outside the gene matches: 3. This CDR3 comprises 14 residues. Per the germline V gene, CDR1 is GTSNPN and CDR2 is SVGIG (reference sequence). Here the CDR3 DNA reads TGTGCCTGGAGTGTAAGAGCGGGAGGAGATACGCAGTATTTT. Its translation is CAWSVRAGGDTQYF.

This chain links TRBV6-5 with TRBJ2-1; 8 bases map to TRBD2. Germline CDR1 MNHEY, CDR2 SVGAGI. The length of the CDR3 is 13 residues. Trimming cost V 8 bases and J 6 bases; bases outside gene matches: 6. The CDR3 spells CASQAGVGNEQFF. CDR3 in DNA: TGTGCCAGCCAAGCGGGAGTCGGCAATGAGCAGTTCTTC.

The rearrangement links TRBV7-9 to TRBJ1-1; 7 bases map to TRBD1. Germline V CDR1 and CDR2: SEHNR, FQNEAQ (reference sequence). With 2 bases clipped from V and 4 bases from J, the junction kept 1 base outside the gene matches. The CDR3 length is 13 residues. The CDR3 DNA reads as TGTGCCAGCAGCTTATCAGGGGGCACTGAAGCTTTCTTT. Amino acids: CASSLSGGTEAFF.

The chain links TRBV27 to TRBJ1-2; TRBD1 matches 8 bases. The CDR3 consists of 15 residues. CDR1 and CDR2 from the germline V gene are MNHEY and SMNVEV (reference sequence). V shed 2 bases, J shed 8 bases, and the junction held 10 bases outside the gene matches. CDR3 nucleotides: TGTGCCAGCAGTTTAACCCATCCTGACAGGGGCGGCTACACCTTC. Its protein is CASSLTHPDRGGYTF.